Listed here are 3 T cell receptor beta chains from one sample, sequenced in a study of cytotoxic CD8 clonotypes in ibrutinib-treated CLL. Produced via immunoSEQ multiplex PCR; TCRdb's table is partial and in-frame only. The sample carries just over 45,000 clones, around 73% recorded once. The specimen comprised PBMCs, sampled after 12 months of ibrutinib treatment. All receptors derive from a human donor with chronic lymphocytic leukemia.

The rearrangement links TRBV2 to TRBJ2-7, with D possibly TRBD1 on 6 matching bases. Germline values: CDR1 SNHLY, CDR2 FYNNEI. V dropped 4 bases and J dropped 2 bases, with 18 bases sitting between them. The CDR3 consists of 16 residues. This CDR3 is CASSARGLLLTYEQYF. CDR3 DNA sequence: TGTGCCAGCAGTGCCAGGGGCCTCCTCTTAACCTACGAGCAGTACTTC.

The chain joins TRBV5-1 to TRBJ1-1; D is uncertain. This CDR3 is 13 amino acids long. Germline V gene data show CDR1 as SGHRS and CDR2 as YFSETQ. Deletions cut 0 bases from V and 3 bases from J, with 6 bases between. The CDR3: CASSLELDTEAFF. Written as DNA, the CDR3 is TGCGCCAGCAGCTTGGAACTGGACACTGAAGCTTTCTTT. Variable domain in full (rest from reference TRBV5-1 and TRBJ1-1): KAGVTQTPRYLIKTRGQQVTLSCSPISGHRSVSWYQQTPGQGLQFLFEYFSETQRNKGNFPGRFSGRQFSNSRSEMNVSTLELGDSALYLCASSLELDTEAFFGQGTRLTVV.

This rearrangement joins TRBV10-1 to TRBJ2-3, with D perhaps TRBD1 or TRBD2 (5 bases each). Germline lookup yields CDR1 WNHNN and CDR2 SYGVQD (reference sequence). V lost 4 bases, J lost 2 bases, and 16 bases lay in between. The CDR3 is 16 residues long. For the CDR3, the DNA is TGCGCCAGCAGTGGGGACGAAGCGGTGACCACAGATACGCAGTATTTT. Translated, it gives CASSGDEAVTTDTQYF.